The present T cell receptor (beta chain) was sequenced within a study of shared clonotypes between healthy human individuals. Study conclusions and caveats: Estimated richness values were generally larger in naive subsets than in memory subsets.

Germline CDR1 LNHDA, CDR2 SQIVND (reference sequence). This CDR3 contains 15 residues. V was clipped by 4 bases and J by 2 bases; unmatched bases: 3. As to this clone: What it recognizes is unknown.

Execution of the assay was at deep level. Assay used: immunoSEQ multiplex PCR; TCRdb lists only in-frame clones, some missing. The sample includes more than 1,200,000 clones, around 98.5% of them seen just once. Sequencing used naive CD4+ T cells sorted from blood. Subset given: CD45RA+ positively selected. This TCR was sampled from a man aged 25-40 years in good health. The rearrangement joins TRBV19 to TRBJ1-3, with TRBD1 matching over 9 bases. The CDR3 region is CASSKQGAPGNTIYF. DNA for the CDR3: TGTGCCAGTAGTAAACAGGGGGCGCCTGGAAACACCATATATTTT.